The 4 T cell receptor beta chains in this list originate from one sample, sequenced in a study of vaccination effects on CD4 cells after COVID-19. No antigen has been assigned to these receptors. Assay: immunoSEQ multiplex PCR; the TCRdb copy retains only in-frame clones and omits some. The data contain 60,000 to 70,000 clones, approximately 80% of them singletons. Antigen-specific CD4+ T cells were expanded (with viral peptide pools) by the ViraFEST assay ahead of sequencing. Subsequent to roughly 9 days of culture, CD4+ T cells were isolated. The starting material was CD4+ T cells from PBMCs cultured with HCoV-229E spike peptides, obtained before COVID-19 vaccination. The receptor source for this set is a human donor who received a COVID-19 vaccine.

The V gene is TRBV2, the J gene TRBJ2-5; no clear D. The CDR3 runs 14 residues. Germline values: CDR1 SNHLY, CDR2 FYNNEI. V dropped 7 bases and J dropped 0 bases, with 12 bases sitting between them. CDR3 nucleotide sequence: TGTGCCAGCATCATTGACCGGAACCAAGAGACCCAGTACTTC. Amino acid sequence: CASIIDRNQETQYF.

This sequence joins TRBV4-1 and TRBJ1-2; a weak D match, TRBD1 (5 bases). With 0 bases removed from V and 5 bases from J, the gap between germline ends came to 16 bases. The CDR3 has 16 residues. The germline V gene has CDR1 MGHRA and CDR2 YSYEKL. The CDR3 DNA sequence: TGCGCCAGCAGCCAAGAATTCAGGGACCTTTGGTATGGCTACACCTTC. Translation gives CASSQEFRDLWYGYTF.

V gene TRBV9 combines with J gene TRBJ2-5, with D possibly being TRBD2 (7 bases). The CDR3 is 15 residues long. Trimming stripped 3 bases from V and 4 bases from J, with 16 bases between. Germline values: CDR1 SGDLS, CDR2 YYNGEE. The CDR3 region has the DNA TGTGCCAGCAGCGCGGTAGTGGGGGGGCGAGAGACCCAGTACTTC. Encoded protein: CASSAVVGGRETQYF.

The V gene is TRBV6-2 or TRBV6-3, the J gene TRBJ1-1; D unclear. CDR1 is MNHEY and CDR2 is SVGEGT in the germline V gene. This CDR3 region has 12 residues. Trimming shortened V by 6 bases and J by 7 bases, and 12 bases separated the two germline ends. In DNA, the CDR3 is TGTGCCAGCAGCCGGGGATTGGGTGAAGCTTTCTTT. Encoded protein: CASSRGLGEAFF.